This T cell receptor beta chain stems from a study of CD8+ T cells in alopecia areata. At the level of the study: Those patients who were treated received oral tofacitinib, which was given at 5 to 10 mg twice daily for moderate-to-severe alopecia areata.

Extracted from the samples, RNA was reverse transcribed into cDNA to serve as the sequencing template. The method was immunoSEQ multiplex PCR; TCRdb's version includes in-frame clones alone and lacks a portion of them. The sample carries 130,000 or so clones, approximately 90% recorded once. Treatment described: oral pan-JAK inhibitor, 5-10 mg twice daily. Losses at the gene ends were 2 bases for V and 6 bases for J; bases not matched to a gene: 6. Germline loops: CDR1 MNHEY, CDR2 SMNVEV (reference sequence). This CDR3 region has 14 residues. This chain joins TRBV27 and TRBJ2-7, with TRBD2 identical over 8 bases. The TCR was taken from a human donor with alopecia areata. This specimen consisted of CD8+ T cells sorted from blood, obtained at week 4, from a patient treated with tofacitinib. This chain's CDR3 is CASSLTAGAGEQYF. In DNA, the CDR3 is TGTGCCAGCAGTTTAACAGCGGGGGCCGGCGAGCAGTACTTC.